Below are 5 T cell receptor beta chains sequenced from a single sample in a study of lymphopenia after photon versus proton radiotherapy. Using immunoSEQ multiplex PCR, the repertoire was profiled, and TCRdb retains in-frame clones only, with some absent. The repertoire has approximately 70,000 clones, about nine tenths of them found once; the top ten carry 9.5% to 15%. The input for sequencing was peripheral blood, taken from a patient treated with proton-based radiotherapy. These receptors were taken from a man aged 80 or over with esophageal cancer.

In nucleotides, the CDR3 is TGTGCCAGCAGCTTACTCTCGGGGACAACTAATGAAAAACTGTTTTTT. Protein: CASSLLSGTTNEKLFF. The V call is TRBV7-9, the J call TRBJ1-4; D gene unclear. The CDR3 length is 16 residues. Trimming pared 2 bases from V and 0 bases from J, leaving 10 bases between. In germline, CDR1 is SEHNR, CDR2 FQNEAQ (reference sequence).

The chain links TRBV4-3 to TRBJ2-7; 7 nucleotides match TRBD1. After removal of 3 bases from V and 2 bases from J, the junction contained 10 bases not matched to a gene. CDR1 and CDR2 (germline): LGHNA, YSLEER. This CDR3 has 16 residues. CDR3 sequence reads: CASSHDRDRGPYEQYF. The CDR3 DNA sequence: TGCGCCAGCAGCCATGACCGGGACAGAGGTCCCTACGAGCAGTACTTC.

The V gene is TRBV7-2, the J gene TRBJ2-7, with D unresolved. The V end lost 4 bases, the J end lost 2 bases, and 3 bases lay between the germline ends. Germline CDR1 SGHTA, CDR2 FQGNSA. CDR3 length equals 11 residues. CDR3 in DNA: TGTGCCAGCAGCTCCGCCTACGAGCAGTACTTC. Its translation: CASSSAYEQYF.

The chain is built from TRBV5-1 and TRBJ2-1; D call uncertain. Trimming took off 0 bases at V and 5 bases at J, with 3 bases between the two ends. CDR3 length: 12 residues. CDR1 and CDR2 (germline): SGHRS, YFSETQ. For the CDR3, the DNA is TGCGCCAGCAGCTTGGTGGACAATGAGCAGTTCTTC. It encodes CASSLVDNEQFF.

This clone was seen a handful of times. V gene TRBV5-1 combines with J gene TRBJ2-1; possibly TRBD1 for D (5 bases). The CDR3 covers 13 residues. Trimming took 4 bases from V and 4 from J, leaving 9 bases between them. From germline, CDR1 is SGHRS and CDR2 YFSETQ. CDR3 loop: CASSLDTYNEQFF. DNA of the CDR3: TGCGCCAGCAGCCTGGACACTTACAATGAGCAGTTCTTC.